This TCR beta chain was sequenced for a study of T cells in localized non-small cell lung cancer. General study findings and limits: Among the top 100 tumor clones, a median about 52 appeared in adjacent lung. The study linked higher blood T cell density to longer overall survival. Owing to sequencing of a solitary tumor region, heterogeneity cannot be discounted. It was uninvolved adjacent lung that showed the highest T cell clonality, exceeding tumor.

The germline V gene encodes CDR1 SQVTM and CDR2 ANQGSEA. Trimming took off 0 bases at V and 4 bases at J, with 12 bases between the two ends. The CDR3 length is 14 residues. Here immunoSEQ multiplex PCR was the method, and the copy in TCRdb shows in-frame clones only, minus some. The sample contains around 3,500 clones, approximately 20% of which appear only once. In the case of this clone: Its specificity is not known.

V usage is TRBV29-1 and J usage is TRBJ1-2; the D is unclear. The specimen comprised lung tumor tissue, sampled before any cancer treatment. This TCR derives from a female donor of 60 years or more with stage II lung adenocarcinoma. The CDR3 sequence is CSVEDSPMSYGYTF. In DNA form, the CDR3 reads TGCAGCGTTGAAGATTCGCCGATGTCCTATGGCTACACCTTC. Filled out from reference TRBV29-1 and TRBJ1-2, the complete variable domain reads SAVISQKPSRDICQRGTSLTIQCQVDSQVTMMFWYRQQPGQSLTLIATANQGSEATYESGFVIDKFPISRPNLTFSTLTVSNMSPEDSSIYLCSVEDSPMSYGYTFGSGTRLTVV.